The T cell receptor beta chain under discussion was sequenced for a study of OX40 agonist ivuxolimab in advanced cancers. Regarding the study in general: Ivuxolimab, which targeted the costimulatory receptor OX40 (CD134), was an agonistic, fully human IgG2 monoclonal antibody. Intravenous ivuxolimab was administered to patients every 2 weeks at six dose levels: 0.01, 0.1, 0.3, 1.5, 3 and 10 mg/kg. Among the roughly 52 dose-escalation patients, around 20 had hepatocellular carcinoma, 15 or so melanoma, 9 renal cell carcinoma and 9 head and neck cancer. In the dose-escalation cohort, nearly 85% of patients were male, and the mean age was 60 years with a range of roughly 20 to 79. Prior anti-PD-1, anti-PD-L1 or anti-CTLA-4 therapy was permitted, and checkpoint inhibitors had been received by around 40% of dose-escalation patients. Partial responses occurred in three dose-escalation patients, of whom one had hepatocellular carcinoma and two had cutaneous melanoma. The purpose of peripheral TCRbeta sequencing was to test whether ivuxolimab changed TCR sequence diversity and led to clonal T-cell expansion. The paper covers the monotherapy dose-escalation part of the phase I ivuxolimab trial, which included N = 52 patients.

On this clone itself: This clone's antigen is unknown. No base qualities exist here, and no much larger clone lies one base off it.

The V end loses 7 bases and the J end loses 4 bases, and a stretch of 16 bases separates them. CDR1 and CDR2 are read off the germline V gene as ENHRY and SYGVKD. CDR3 length: 14 amino acids, cysteine to phenylalanine. CDR3 DNA only is kept here, 42 bases in frame from base 1. Genomic DNA was extracted from sorted cells for sequencing of the TCRbeta CDR3 region. The immunoSEQ Assay was used to sequence the TCRbeta CDR3 regions. TCRdb holds this immuneACCESS table with in-frame rearrangements only. Some clones are missing; in checked studies, unresolved V genes explain under half, and the rest has no known cause. The sample table records about 140,000 clones; just over 90% of these occur just once. The biggest ten clones account for approximately 0.99% of the sample. The paper's findings and limits, for the study overall: Low levels of normalized T-cell clonal expansion were also seen in some nonresponding patients. After ivuxolimab, more expanded clones were found on average in CD8+ T cells than in CD4+ T cells. At doses from 0.1 to 3.0 mg/kg, clonal expansion was seen in both CD4+ and CD8+ blood T cells between baseline and week 6. The antigen specificity of the clonally expanded peripheral T cells was not determined. In the 0.1-3.0 mg/kg groups, partial responders had among the lowest normalized peripheral clonal expansion, particularly in CD8+ T cells.

Patients with autoimmune disease history or receiving systemic immunosuppression were excluded from the trial. Peripheral blood for TCR sequencing was collected from all dose cohorts at baseline, on cycle 4 day 1, and on cycle 7 day 1. The samples were taken from a phase I, first-in-human, multicenter, open-label dose-escalation trial of ivuxolimab. Adults with locally advanced or metastatic melanoma, renal cell, hepatocellular, or head and neck squamous cell carcinoma were enrolled in the trial. Before TCR sequencing, CD4+ and CD8+ T cells were separately sorted from peripheral blood. The material was CD4+ or CD8+ T cells sorted from blood, obtained in a trial of the OX40 agonist ivuxolimab. The receptor chain draws on TRBV10-3 and TRBJ1-2; confidence is insufficient to name the D gene. This receptor was obtained from an adult with an advanced solid tumor such as melanoma, head and neck, liver or kidney cancer. The base sequence is TGTGCCATCAACAAGGCGACGGGAATCTATGGCTACACCTTC. The translation is CAINKATGIYGYTF.